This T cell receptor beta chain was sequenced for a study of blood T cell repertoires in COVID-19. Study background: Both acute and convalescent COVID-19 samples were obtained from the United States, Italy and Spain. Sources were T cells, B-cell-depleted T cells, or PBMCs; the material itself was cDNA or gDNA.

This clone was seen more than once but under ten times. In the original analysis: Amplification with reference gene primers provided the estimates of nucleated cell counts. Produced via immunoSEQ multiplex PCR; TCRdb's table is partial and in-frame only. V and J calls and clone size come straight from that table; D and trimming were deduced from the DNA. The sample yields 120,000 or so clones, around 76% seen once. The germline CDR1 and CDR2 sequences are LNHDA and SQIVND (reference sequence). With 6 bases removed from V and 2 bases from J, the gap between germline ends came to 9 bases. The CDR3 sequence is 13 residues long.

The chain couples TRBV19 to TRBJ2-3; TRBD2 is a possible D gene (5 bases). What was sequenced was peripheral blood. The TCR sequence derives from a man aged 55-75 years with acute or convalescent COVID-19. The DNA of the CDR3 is TGTGCCAGTAGGCGGGCCCCCACAGATACGCAGTATTTT. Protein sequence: CASRRAPTDTQYF. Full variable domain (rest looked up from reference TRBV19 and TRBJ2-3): DGGITQSPKYLFRKEGQNVTLSCEQNLNHDAMYWYRQDPGQGLRLIYYSQIVNDFQKGDIAEGYSVSREKKESFPLTVTSAQKNPTAFYLCASRRAPTDTQYFGPGTRLTVL.